Following are 17 T cell receptor beta chains from one sample sequenced in a study of control samples from healthy donors and cancer patients. Here immunoSEQ multiplex PCR was the method, and the copy in TCRdb shows in-frame clones only, minus some. This sample carries tens of thousands of clones, 70% to 90% of them seen once, and the ten largest clones take approximately 20%. The sample was blood. These receptors came from a man aged 30-40 years in good health.

This chain uses TRBV30 with TRBJ1-2, with 7 nucleotides matching TRBD1. This CDR3 is 12 amino acids long. With 1 base clipped from V and 6 bases from J, the junction kept 2 bases outside the gene matches. Germline CDR1 is GTSNPN and CDR2 is SVGIG (reference sequence). The CDR3 is CAWSEQGNGYTF. The DNA for the CDR3 is TGTGCCTGGAGTGAACAGGGGAATGGCTACACCTTC.

This chain joins TRBV19 and TRBJ2-1, with 11 bases matching TRBD2. There are 17 residues in the CDR3. In germline, CDR1 is LNHDA, CDR2 SQIVND (reference sequence). V lost 3 bases, J lost 4 bases, and 8 bases stayed unmatched. The CDR3 reads CASSMGASGGTYNEQFF. In nucleotides, the CDR3 is TGTGCCAGTAGTATGGGGGCTAGCGGGGGGACTTACAATGAGCAGTTCTTC.

This chain joins TRBV5-1 and TRBJ1-1; TRBD1 aligns across 10 bases. Germline assignment: CDR1 SGHRS and CDR2 YFSETQ. V lost 4 bases to trimming and J lost 5 bases; unmatched junction nucleotides: 8. This CDR3 has 15 amino acids. The CDR3 spells CASSPSTGGGTEAFF. CDR3 nucleotides: TGCGCCAGCAGCCCCTCGACAGGGGGCGGGACTGAAGCTTTCTTT.

The V gene is TRBV11-2, the J gene TRBJ1-3; D gene uncertain. CDR1 and CDR2 from the germline V gene are SGHAT and FQNNGV. The V end lost 1 base, the J end lost 3 bases, and 7 bases lay between the germline ends. The length of the CDR3 is 14 residues. The CDR3 here is CASSLGELGNTIYF. CDR3 DNA sequence: TGTGCCAGCAGCTTAGGGGAGCTTGGAAACACCATATATTTT.

Remarks on this clone: In the same sample, other DNA sequences code for this CDR3. The CDR3 sequence is CASSEATGGQETQYF. Here the CDR3 DNA reads TGTGCCAGCAGTGAAGCAACAGGGGGCCAAGAGACCCAGTACTTC. The V gene is TRBV6-1, the J gene TRBJ2-5; 8 bases align to TRBD1. Trimming at V came to 0 bases and at J to 1 base, leaving 1 base not matched to a gene. From germline, CDR1 is MNHNS and CDR2 SASEGT. The CDR3 totals 15 residues.

CDR3: CASSRNLGFQPQHF. The CDR3 bases are TGTGCCAGCAGCCGCAATCTGGGGTTTCAGCCCCAGCATTTT. The V call is TRBV5-8, the J call TRBJ1-5; the D is unclear. The V and J ends lost 4 bases and 6 bases respectively, with 14 bases between them. The CDR3 loop spans 14 amino acids. CDR1 is SGHTS and CDR2 is YDEGEE in the germline V gene.

This clone was observed once. This sequence joins TRBV6-6 and TRBJ1-5; D ambiguous. The length of the CDR3 is 14 residues. Trimming cost V 6 bases and J 3 bases, with 12 bases left between them. CDR1 is MNHNY, CDR2 SVGAGI, per germline (reference sequence). The CDR3 DNA is TGTGCCAGCAGCCATCCGCGGAACAATCAGCCCCAGCATTTT. Its translation: CASSHPRNNQPQHF.

In nucleotides, the CDR3 is TGTGCCAGCAGTGGCTGGTCAGGGGACGGCTACACCTTC. This translates into CASSGWSGDGYTF. The chain is built from TRBV6-6 and TRBJ1-2; D may be TRBD1 (6 bases). This CDR3 is 13 amino acids long. Trimming shortened V by 5 bases and J by 8 bases, and 15 bases separated the two germline ends. CDR1 is MNHNY and CDR2 is SVGAGI in the germline V gene (reference sequence).

This chain links TRBV25-1 with TRBJ1-1; 8 nucleotides line up with TRBD1. Germline V gene lookup returns CDR1 MGHDK and CDR2 SYGVNS. This CDR3 region has 14 residues. The junction had 12 bases not matched to a gene; V was cut back by 8 bases and J by 7 bases. This CDR3 reads CASGRAGGKGEAFF. The CDR3 DNA follows: TGTGCCAGCGGGCGGGCAGGGGGCAAGGGTGAAGCTTTCTTT.

CDR3: CASSPAPGQGTYEQYF. The DNA for the CDR3 is TGTGCCAGCTCACCAGCTCCGGGACAGGGGACCTACGAGCAGTACTTC. The V and J genes are TRBV18 and TRBJ2-7; 10 bases align to TRBD1. The CDR3 spans 16 residues. V dropped 2 bases and J dropped 2; count of bases not matched to a gene: 6. CDR1 and CDR2 from the germline V gene are KGHSH and LQKENI.

This clone turned up a few times. Additional DNA sequences in this sample encode the identical CDR3. CDR3 in DNA: TGTGCCAGCTCACCTACCAATGAAAAACTGTTTTTT. It yields the protein CASSPTNEKLFF. V and J are TRBV18 and TRBJ1-4; no reliable D call. The CDR3 loop spans 12 amino acids. Deletions cut 3 bases from V and 5 bases from J, with 4 bases between. Germline CDR1 reads KGHSH; CDR2 reads LQKENI. Drawing the rest from reference TRBV18 and TRBJ1-4, the complete variable domain is NAGVMQNPRHLVRRRGQEARLRCSPMKGHSHVYWYRQLPEEGLKFMVYLQKENIIDESGMPKERFSAEFPKEGPSILRIQQVVRGDSAAYFCASSPTNEKLFFGSGTQLSVL.

The rearrangement joins TRBV6-6 to TRBJ1-1; no clear D. The CDR3 sequence is 12 residues long. V lost 8 bases and J 0 bases, leaving 7 bases between the germline ends. Germline assignment: CDR1 MNHNY and CDR2 SVGAGI (reference sequence). The CDR3 spells CASGVLNTEAFF. The CDR3 DNA is TGTGCCAGCGGGGTTCTGAACACTGAAGCTTTCTTT.

The chain links TRBV30 to TRBJ1-1; D is possibly TRBD1 (6 bases). Germline assignment: CDR1 GTSNPN and CDR2 SVGIG (reference sequence). Trimming took off 0 bases at V and 11 bases at J, with 13 bases between the two ends. There are 12 residues in the CDR3. The CDR3 nucleotides are TGTGCCTGGAGTGTTGGGGGCGGGGGTGCTTTCTTT. Amino acid sequence: CAWSVGGGGAFF.

This rearrangement joins TRBV5-1 to TRBJ1-1; D remains ambiguous. Germline V gene sequence: CDR1 SGHRS, CDR2 YFSETQ. Trimming stripped 5 bases from V and 2 bases from J, with 10 bases between. The CDR3 has 13 residues. The CDR3 spells CASRLDVNTEAFF. The CDR3 nucleotides are TGCGCCAGCAGACTCGACGTAAACACTGAAGCTTTCTTT.

The V gene is TRBV7-8, the J gene TRBJ1-3; maybe TRBD1 (5 bases). Germline lookup yields CDR1 SGHVS and CDR2 FQNEAQ. V dropped 2 bases and J dropped 0 bases, with 14 bases sitting between them. CDR3 length: 17 amino acids. As DNA, the CDR3 is TGTGCCAGCAGCTTATACGTCCAGGGCAGCTCTGGAAACACCATATATTTT. Translation: CASSLYVQGSSGNTIYF.

Many counts were recorded for this clone. V gene TRBV7-9 combines with J gene TRBJ1-2; possible D gene TRBD1, 5 bases. The CDR3 totals 14 residues. V was trimmed by 7 bases and J by 4 bases, leaving 16 bases between them. CDR1 and CDR2 (germline): SEHNR, FQNEAQ (reference sequence). The CDR3 is CASISGVGSYGYTF. Here the CDR3 DNA reads TGTGCCAGCATTTCGGGGGTAGGGAGCTATGGCTACACCTTC.

The chain links TRBV9 to TRBJ2-3; TRBD2 aligns across 8 bases. The CDR3 covers 15 residues. Germline trimming cut 4 bases from V and 1 base from J; bases unmatched to any gene: 5. Germline V lookup: CDR1 SGDLS, CDR2 YYNGEE. DNA for the CDR3: TGTGCCAGCAGCCTTAGCGGGGACCGCACAGATACGCAGTATTTT. Its translation is CASSLSGDRTDTQYF.